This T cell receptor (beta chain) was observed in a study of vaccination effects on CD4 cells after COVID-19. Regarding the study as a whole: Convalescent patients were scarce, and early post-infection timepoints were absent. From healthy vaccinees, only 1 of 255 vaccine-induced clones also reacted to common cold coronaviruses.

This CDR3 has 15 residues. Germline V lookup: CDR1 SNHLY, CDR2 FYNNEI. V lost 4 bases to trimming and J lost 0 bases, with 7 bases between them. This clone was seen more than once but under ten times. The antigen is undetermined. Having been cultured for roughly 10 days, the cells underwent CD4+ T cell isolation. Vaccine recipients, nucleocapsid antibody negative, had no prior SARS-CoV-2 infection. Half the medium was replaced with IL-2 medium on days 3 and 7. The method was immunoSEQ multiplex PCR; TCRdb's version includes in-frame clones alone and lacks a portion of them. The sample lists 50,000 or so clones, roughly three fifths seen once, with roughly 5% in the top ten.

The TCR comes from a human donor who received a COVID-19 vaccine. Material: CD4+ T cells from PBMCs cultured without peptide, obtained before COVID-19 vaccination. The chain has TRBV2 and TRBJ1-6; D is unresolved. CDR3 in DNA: TGTGCCAGCAGTGGCGGCAGCTCCTATAATTCACCCCTCCACTTT. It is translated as CASSGGSSYNSPLHF.